The 14 T cell receptor beta chains listed next were all sequenced from one sample in a study of cytomegalovirus exposure and HLA in healthy donors (dated 2017 in TCRdb). Library preparation used the immunoSEQ multiplex PCR assay. A mixture of 60 forward primers for TCR Vbeta segments and 13 reverse primers for TCR Jbeta segments was used in the multiplex PCR. This immuneACCESS table, as held by TCRdb, lists in-frame sequences with V and J called but not all clones. Of the missing ones, under half trace to an unresolved V gene in checked studies; the others have no known cause. The sample table holds fewer than 150,000 clones, of which around 77% were seen once. Roughly 1.2% of the sample rests with the top ten. Sequences were obtained from PBMCs. The receptors derive from a man between 50 and 59 years old in good health and CMV-seronegative.

On this clone itself: Other DNA sequences of this sample code for an identical CDR3. The genes are TRBV2 and TRBJ2-3; D call uncertain. CDR3 length: 12 amino acids. Per germline, CDR1 SNHLY and CDR2 FYNNEI. Trimming removed 7 bases from V and 2 bases from J, with 7 bases in between. CDR3 amino acids: CASTLLTDTQYF. The CDR3, as DNA: TGTGCCAGCACCCTTCTCACAGATACGCAGTATTTT.

This chain joins TRBV5-1 and TRBJ2-7; 11 bases map to TRBD1. The CDR3 has 15 residues. The germline gives CDR1 SGHRS, CDR2 YFSETQ. V was clipped by 1 base and J by 2 bases; unmatched bases: 2. CDR3 DNA: TGCGCCAGCAGCTTGACGGGACAGGGGGCCTACGAGCAGTACTTC. It yields the protein CASSLTGQGAYEQYF.

The genes are TRBV2 and TRBJ2-5, with D perhaps matching TRBD1 (7 bases). The V end lost 4 bases, the J end lost 7 bases, and 13 bases lay between the germline ends. CDR3 size: 13 residues. Germline V lookup: CDR1 SNHLY, CDR2 FYNNEI. This chain's CDR3 is CASSGQQGGTQYF. In DNA, the CDR3 is TGTGCCAGCAGTGGGCAGCAGGGGGGGACCCAGTACTTC.

This clone was seen a few times. The rearrangement joins TRBV28 to TRBJ2-7; 9 nucleotides line up with TRBD1. CDR1 and CDR2 from the germline V gene are MDHEN and SYDVKM. The CDR3 has 15 amino acids. V shed 6 bases, J shed 2 bases, and the junction held 8 bases outside the gene matches. The CDR3 sequence is CASRIRTGATYEQYF. The CDR3 DNA reads as TGTGCCAGCAGGATTAGGACAGGGGCAACCTACGAGCAGTACTTC.

This clone came up a few times. The J gene is TRBJ1-6, the V gene TRBV5-6; 10 bases are shared with TRBD1. This CDR3 is 15 amino acids long. V lost 2 bases, J lost 7 bases, and 3 bases stayed unmatched. Germline V gives CDR1 SGHDT, CDR2 YYEEEE. The CDR3 nucleotides are TGTGCCAGCAGCTTCTGGGACAGGGGAAATTCACCCCTCCACTTT. Its translation: CASSFWDRGNSPLHF.

The CDR3 DNA sequence: TGCAGCGTTGATAGAACCCAGTACTTC. Protein product: CSVDRTQYF. The chain combines TRBV29-1 with TRBJ2-5; D gene uncertain. V gave up 3 bases and J gave up 8 bases, with 4 bases separating them. The CDR3 loop spans 9 amino acids. CDR1 and CDR2 from the germline V gene are SQVTM and ANQGSEA.

The V gene is TRBV9, the J gene TRBJ2-2; possibly TRBD2 for D (6 bases). V gave up 3 bases and J gave up 0 bases, with 15 bases separating them. The CDR3 is 17 amino acids. Germline assignment: CDR1 SGDLS and CDR2 YYNGEE. The chain's CDR3 is CASSAGTGAANTGELFF. The DNA for the CDR3 is TGTGCCAGCAGCGCCGGGACTGGGGCCGCGAACACCGGGGAGCTGTTTTTT.

V gene TRBV19 combines with J gene TRBJ1-2; 10 bases fit TRBD1. With 10 bases clipped from V and 4 bases from J, the junction kept 6 bases outside the gene matches. The CDR3 spans 13 residues. The germline gives CDR1 LNHDA, CDR2 SQIVND (reference sequence). CDR3 bases: TGTGCCACCGGACAGGGGGGGACCTATGGCTACACCTTC. Protein sequence: CATGQGGTYGYTF.

V and J are TRBV6-1 and TRBJ1-5, with 8 bases that match TRBD1. The CDR3 extends over 15 amino acids. V shed 5 bases, J shed 2 bases, and the junction held 5 bases outside the gene matches. Germline lookup yields CDR1 MNHNS and CDR2 SASEGT. CDR3 sequence: CASSPSTGGNQPQHF. DNA of the CDR3: TGTGCCAGCAGTCCCTCGACAGGGGGCAATCAGCCCCAGCATTTT.

The chain uses TRBV7-6 and TRBJ2-1, with D perhaps TRBD2 (5 bases). The CDR3 covers 13 residues. In germline, CDR1 is SGHVS, CDR2 FNYEAQ. Between the trimmed V and J ends, which lost 5 bases and 6 bases, there was a span of 11 bases. In DNA form, the CDR3 reads TGTGCCAGCAGCGACGGGATTGGCAATGAGCAGTTCTTC. Translating it yields CASSDGIGNEQFF.

The rearrangement joins TRBV9 to TRBJ2-2, with TRBD2 matching 7 bases. The V segment lost 2 bases and the J segment 6 bases; nucleotides outside the gene matches: 7. This CDR3 region has 15 residues. Germline V gene lookup returns CDR1 SGDLS and CDR2 YYNGEE. The CDR3 reads CASSVGGSGSGELFF. DNA for the CDR3: TGTGCCAGCAGCGTGGGGGGGAGCGGGTCCGGGGAGCTGTTTTTT.

The sample holds a few counts of this clone. The chain links TRBV2 to TRBJ2-5; D remains unclear. The germline V and J ends were trimmed by 2 bases and 2 bases, with 6 bases remaining between them. This CDR3 has 13 amino acids. Germline V lookup: CDR1 SNHLY, CDR2 FYNNEI. CDR3 sequence (DNA): TGTGCCAGCAGTGAAAACGGTCAAGAGACCCAGTACTTC. Its translation: CASSENGQETQYF.

This chain uses TRBV27 with TRBJ2-1; D is uncertain. Trimming took 5 bases from V and 10 from J, leaving 18 bases between them. The CDR3 totals 14 residues. In germline, CDR1 is MNHEY, CDR2 SMNVEV (reference sequence). Here the CDR3 reads CASSPLRRFREQFF. In nucleotides, the CDR3 is TGTGCCAGCAGTCCCCTGCGGCGATTTAGGGAGCAGTTCTTC.

The chain joins TRBV2 to TRBJ2-2; D may be TRBD2 (6 bases). Germline assignment: CDR1 SNHLY and CDR2 FYNNEI. Trimming pared 3 bases from V and 3 bases from J, leaving 11 bases between. The CDR3 consists of 15 residues. CDR3 loop: CASSDGTYDTGELFF. CDR3 nucleotide sequence: TGTGCCAGCAGTGACGGGACTTATGACACCGGGGAGCTGTTTTTT.